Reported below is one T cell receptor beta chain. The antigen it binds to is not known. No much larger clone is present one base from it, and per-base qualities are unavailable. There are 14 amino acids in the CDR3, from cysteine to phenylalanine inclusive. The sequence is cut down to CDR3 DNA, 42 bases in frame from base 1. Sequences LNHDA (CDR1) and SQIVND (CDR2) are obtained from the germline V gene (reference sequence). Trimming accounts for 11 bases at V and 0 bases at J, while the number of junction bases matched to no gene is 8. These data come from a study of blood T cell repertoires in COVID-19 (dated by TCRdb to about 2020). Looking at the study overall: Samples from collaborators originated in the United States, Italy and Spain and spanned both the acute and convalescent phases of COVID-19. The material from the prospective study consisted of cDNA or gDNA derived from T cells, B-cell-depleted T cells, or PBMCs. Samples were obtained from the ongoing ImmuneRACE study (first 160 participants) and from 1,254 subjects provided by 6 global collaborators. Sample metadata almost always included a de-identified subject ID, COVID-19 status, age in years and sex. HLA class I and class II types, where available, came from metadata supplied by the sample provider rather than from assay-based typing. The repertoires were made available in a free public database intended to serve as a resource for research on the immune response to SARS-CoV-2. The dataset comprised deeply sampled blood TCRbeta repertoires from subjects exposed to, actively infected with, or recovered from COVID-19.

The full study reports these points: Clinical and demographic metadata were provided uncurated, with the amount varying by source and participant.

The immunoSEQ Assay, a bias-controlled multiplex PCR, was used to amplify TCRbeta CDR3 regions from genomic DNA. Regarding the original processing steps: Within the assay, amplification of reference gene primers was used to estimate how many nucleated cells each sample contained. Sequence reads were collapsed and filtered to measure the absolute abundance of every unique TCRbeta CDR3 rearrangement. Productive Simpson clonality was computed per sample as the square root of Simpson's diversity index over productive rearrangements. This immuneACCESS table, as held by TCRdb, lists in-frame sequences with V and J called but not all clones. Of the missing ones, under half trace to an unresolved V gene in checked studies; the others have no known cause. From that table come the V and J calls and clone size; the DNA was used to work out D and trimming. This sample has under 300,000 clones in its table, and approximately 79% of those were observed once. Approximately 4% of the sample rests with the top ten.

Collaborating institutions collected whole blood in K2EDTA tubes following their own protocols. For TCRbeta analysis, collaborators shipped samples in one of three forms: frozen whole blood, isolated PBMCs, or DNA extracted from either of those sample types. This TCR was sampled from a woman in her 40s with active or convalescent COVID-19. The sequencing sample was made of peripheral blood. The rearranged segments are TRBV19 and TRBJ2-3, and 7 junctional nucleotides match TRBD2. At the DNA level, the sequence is TGTGCCGCTTCTAGCGGCACTAGCACAGATACGCAGTATTTT. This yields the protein CAASSGTSTDTQYF.